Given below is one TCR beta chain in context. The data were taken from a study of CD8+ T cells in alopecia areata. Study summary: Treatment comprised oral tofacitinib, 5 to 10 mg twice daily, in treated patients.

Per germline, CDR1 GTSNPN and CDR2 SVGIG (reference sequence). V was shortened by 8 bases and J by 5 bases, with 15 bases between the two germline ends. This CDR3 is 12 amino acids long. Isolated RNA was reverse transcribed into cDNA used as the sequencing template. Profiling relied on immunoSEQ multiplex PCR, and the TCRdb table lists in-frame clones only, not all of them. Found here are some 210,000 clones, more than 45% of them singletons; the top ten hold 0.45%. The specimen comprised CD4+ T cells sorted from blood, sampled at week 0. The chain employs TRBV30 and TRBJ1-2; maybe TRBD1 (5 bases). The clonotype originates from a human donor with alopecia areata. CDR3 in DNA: TGTGCCCGAAGGGGCCTCCTTTATGGCTACACCTTC. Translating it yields CARRGLLYGYTF.